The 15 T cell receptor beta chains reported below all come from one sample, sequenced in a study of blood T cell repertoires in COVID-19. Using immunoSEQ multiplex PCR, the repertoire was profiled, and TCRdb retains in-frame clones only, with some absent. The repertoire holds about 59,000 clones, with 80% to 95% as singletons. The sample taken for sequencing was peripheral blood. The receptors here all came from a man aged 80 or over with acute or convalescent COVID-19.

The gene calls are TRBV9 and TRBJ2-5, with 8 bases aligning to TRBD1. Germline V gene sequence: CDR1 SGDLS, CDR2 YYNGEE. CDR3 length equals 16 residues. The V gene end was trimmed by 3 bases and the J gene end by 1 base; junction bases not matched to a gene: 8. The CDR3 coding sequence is TGTGCCAGCAGCGGAGGACAGGGTTTCAGCCAAGAGACCCAGTACTTC. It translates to CASSGGQGFSQETQYF.

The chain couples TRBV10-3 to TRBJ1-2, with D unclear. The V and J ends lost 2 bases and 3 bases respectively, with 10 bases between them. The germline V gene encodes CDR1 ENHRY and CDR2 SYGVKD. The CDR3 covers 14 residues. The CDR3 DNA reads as TGTGCCATCAGTGAGGCAGACGGGGACTATGGCTACACCTTC. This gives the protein CAISEADGDYGYTF.

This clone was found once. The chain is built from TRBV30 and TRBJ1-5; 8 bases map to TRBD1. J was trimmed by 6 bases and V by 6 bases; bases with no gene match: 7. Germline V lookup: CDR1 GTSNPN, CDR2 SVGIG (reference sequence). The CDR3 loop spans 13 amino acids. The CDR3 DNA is TGTGCCTGTACGGGACAGGCCGGTCAGCCCCAGCATTTT. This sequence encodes CACTGQAGQPQHF.

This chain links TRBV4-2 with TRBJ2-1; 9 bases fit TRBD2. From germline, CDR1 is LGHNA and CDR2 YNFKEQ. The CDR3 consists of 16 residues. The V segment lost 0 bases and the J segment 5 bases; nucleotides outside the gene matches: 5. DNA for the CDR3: TGTGCCAGCAGCCAAGATGGTAGCGGGGGCCACAATGAGCAGTTCTTC. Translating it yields CASSQDGSGGHNEQFF.

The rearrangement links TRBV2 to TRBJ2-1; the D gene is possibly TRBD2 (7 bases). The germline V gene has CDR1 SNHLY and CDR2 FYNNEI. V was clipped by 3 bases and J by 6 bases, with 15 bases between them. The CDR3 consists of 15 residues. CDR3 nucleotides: TGTGCCAGCAGTGATAACGCGGGGGCCACCAATGAGCAGTTCTTC. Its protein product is CASSDNAGATNEQFF.

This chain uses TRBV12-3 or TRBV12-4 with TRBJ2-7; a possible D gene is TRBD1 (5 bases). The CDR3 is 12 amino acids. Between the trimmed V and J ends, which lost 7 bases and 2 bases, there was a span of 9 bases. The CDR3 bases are TGTGCCAGCAAGGACAAAACCTACGAGCAGTACTTC. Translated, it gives CASKDKTYEQYF.

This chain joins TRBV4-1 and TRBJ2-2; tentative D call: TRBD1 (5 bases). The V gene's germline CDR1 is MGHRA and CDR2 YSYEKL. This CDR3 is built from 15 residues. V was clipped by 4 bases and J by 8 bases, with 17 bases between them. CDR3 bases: TGCGCCAGCAGCCCGACCGGACACCCGGCGGGGGAGCTGTTTTTT. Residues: CASSPTGHPAGELFF.

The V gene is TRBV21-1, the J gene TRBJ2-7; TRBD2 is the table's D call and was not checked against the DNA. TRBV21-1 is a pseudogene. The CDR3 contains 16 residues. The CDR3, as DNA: TGTGCCAGCAGCACCCAACGCGGACTTGGCCCCTACGAGCAGTACTTC. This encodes CASSTQRGLGPYEQYF.

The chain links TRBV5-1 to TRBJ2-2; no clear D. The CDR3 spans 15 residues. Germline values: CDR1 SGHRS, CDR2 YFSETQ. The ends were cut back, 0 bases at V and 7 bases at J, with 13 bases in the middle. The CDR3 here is CASSLDSVQIGELFF. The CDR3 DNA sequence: TGCGCCAGCAGCTTGGATTCGGTCCAAATCGGGGAGCTGTTTTTT.

The CDR3, as DNA: TGTGCCAGCAGCCTTCCGGGGCCCCAGCATTTT. Translating it yields CASSLPGPQHF. V gene TRBV2 combines with J gene TRBJ1-5; unclear D gene. Germline CDR1 reads SNHLY; CDR2 reads FYNNEI. The CDR3 is made up of 11 amino acids. V was shortened by 6 bases and J by 9 bases, with 9 bases between the two germline ends.

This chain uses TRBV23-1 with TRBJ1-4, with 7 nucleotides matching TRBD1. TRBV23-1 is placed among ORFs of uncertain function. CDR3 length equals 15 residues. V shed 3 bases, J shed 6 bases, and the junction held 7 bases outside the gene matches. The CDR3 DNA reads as TGCGCCAGCAGTCAGCCCGGACAGGTATATGAAAAACTGTTTTTT. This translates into CASSQPGQVYEKLFF.

This CDR3 is CAWIPRGQGTEAFF. CDR3 bases: TGTGCCTGGATCCCCAGGGGGCAGGGAACTGAAGCTTTCTTT. The V and J genes are TRBV30 and TRBJ1-1; 8 nucleotides align to TRBD1. The CDR3 is 14 amino acids. From germline, CDR1 is GTSNPN and CDR2 SVGIG (reference sequence). With 4 bases clipped from V and 5 bases from J, the junction kept 9 bases outside the gene matches.

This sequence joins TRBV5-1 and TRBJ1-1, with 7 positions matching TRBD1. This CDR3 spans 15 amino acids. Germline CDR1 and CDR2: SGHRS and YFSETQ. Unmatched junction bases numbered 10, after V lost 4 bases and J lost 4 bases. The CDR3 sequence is CASSADRVGRTEAFF. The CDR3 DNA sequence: TGCGCCAGCAGCGCAGACAGGGTAGGGCGCACTGAAGCTTTCTTT.

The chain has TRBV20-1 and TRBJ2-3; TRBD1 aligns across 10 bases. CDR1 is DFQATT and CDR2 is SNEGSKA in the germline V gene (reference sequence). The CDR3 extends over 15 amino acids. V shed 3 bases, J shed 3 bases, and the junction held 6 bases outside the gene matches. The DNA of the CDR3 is TGCAGTGCTAGTGAGGGGGGACAGGGGACAGATACGCAGTATTTT. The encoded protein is CSASEGGQGTDTQYF.

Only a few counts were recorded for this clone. DNA for the CDR3: TGCAGCGTCCGGACCGGACAAGTCATGACTTTCTTT. It yields the protein CSVRTGQVMTFF. J is TRBJ1-1 and V is TRBV29-1; D is perhaps TRBD1 (5 bases). Germline loops: CDR1 SQVTM, CDR2 ANQGSEA. CDR3 length: 12 residues. Trimming took off 6 bases at V and 12 bases at J, with 20 bases between the two ends.